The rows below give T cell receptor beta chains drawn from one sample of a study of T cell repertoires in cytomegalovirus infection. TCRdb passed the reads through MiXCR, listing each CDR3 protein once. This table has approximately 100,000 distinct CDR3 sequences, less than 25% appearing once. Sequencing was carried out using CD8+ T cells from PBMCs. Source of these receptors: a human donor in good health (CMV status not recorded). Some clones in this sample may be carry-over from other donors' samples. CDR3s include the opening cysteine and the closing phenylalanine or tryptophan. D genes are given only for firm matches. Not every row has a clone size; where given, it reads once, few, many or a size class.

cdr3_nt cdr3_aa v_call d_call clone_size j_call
TGTGCCAGCAGTTTTTGGGCGGGATATGAGCAGTTCTTC CASSFWAGYEQFF TRBV28 - few TRBJ2-1
TGCAGTGCTAGAGATCCCCCAGCGGGGGACAATGAGCAGTTCTTC CSARDPPAGDNEQFF TRBV20-1 TRBD2 many TRBJ2-1
TGTGCCAGCAGCACCATACAGGGATTACGAGAAAAACTGTTTTTT CASSTIQGLREKLFF TRBV7-2 - few TRBJ1-4
TGTGCCAGCAGTGAAGGTGGGGTCCCCCGTATTTACAATGAGCAGTTCTTC CASSEGGVPRIYNEQFF TRBV6-1 - many TRBJ2-1
TGTGCCAGCAGTTACTCCGGGACACTTACTGAAGCTTTCTTT CASSYSGTLTEAFF TRBV6-2/TRBV6-3 - - TRBJ1-1
TGTGTCAGCAGCTTAAGGGGGACAGGGGGCGACGAGCAGTACTTC CVSSLRGTGGDEQYF TRBV7-3 TRBD1 once TRBJ2-7
TGTGCCAGCAGCGTTGGGACAGCGGAGTACGAGCAGTACTTC CASSVGTAEYEQYF TRBV9 TRBD1 many TRBJ2-7
TGTGCCAGCAGTTTTGTCGCTCAGGAGCAGTACTTC CASSFVAQEQYF TRBV12-3/TRBV12-4 - - TRBJ2-7
TGTGCCAGCAGGACAGGGTTCCCTGAAGCTTTCTTT CASRTGFPEAFF TRBV7-2 TRBD1 - TRBJ1-1
TGTGCCAGCAGCTCCGCTCGGACAGACAGGGAGAACTCTGAAGCTTTCTTT CASSSARTDRENSEAFF TRBV7-3 TRBD1 once TRBJ1-1
TGCAGTGCGGAACTACCGGGACTAGCGGCCGGGGAGCTGTTTTTT CSAELPGLAAGELFF TRBV20-1 TRBD2 - TRBJ2-2
TGTGCCAGCAACAAGGCTCCAGCGGGCAATGAGCAGTTCTTC CASNKAPAGNEQFF TRBV7-6 - - TRBJ2-1
TGTGCCAGCAGCGAACGACAGGGGAACACTGAAGCTTTCTTT CASSERQGNTEAFF TRBV9 TRBD1 once TRBJ1-1
TGTGCCAGTAGTAGGGAGCAGGAGGGCAGTCAGCCCCAGCATTTT CASSREQEGSQPQHF TRBV19 - - TRBJ1-5
TGCAGTGCTAGAGATGCCGGGGAGGGGACTGAAGCTTTCTTT CSARDAGEGTEAFF TRBV20-1 - few TRBJ1-1
TGTGCCAGCAGCCCATTCACGGGAGGGCCGTCAGATACGCAGTATTTT CASSPFTGGPSDTQYF TRBV7-9 TRBD2 - TRBJ2-3
TGCGCCAGCAGCCAATTAGTAGGGGGCGCAGATGGCTACACCTTC CASSQLVGGADGYTF TRBV4-3 TRBD1 few TRBJ1-2
TGTGCCAGCAGCGTAGCTACTAGGACAGAGTGGACCCGAACAGGCCTACGGAATGAGCAGTTCTTC CASSVATRTEWTRTGLRNEQFF TRBV9 - many TRBJ2-1
TGTGCCAGCCGTCCGCTGCCCGGGGACACCGGGGAGCTGTTTTTT CASRPLPGDTGELFF TRBV28 - - TRBJ2-2
TGTGCCAGCAGACCGAATGACAGGGCCACCGGGGAGCTGTTTTTT CASRPNDRATGELFF TRBV12-3/TRBV12-4 TRBD1 many TRBJ2-2
TGTGCCAGCAGCTTAAAGACAGCAAGCTCTGGAAACACCATATATTTT CASSLKTASSGNTIYF TRBV7-2 - - TRBJ1-3
TGTGCCAGCAGCCTCAACAATGATCAGCCCCAGCATTTT CASSLNNDQPQHF TRBV7-6 - many TRBJ1-5
TGTGCCAACAGCCCCGTGCCGAATTCACCCCTCCACTTT CANSPVPNSPLHF TRBV7-9 - - TRBJ1-6
TGTGCCAGCAGCCCCCCTTTCCGGTCGGGAGATACGCAGTATTTT CASSPPFRSGDTQYF TRBV7-9 - many TRBJ2-3
TGTGCCAGCAGCAACCGTAGGGACGGAACCCAGCAGTACTTC CASSNRRDGTQQYF TRBV28 - many TRBJ2-7
TGTGCCAGTAGTTACAGGGGGCTCGAAGCTTTCTTT CASSYRGLEAFF TRBV19 TRBD1 - TRBJ1-1
TGTGCCAGTAGTACCCGGACAGGGGATCCCTACAATGAGCAGTTCTTC CASSTRTGDPYNEQFF TRBV19 TRBD1 - TRBJ2-1
TGTGCCAGCAACCTCGGGACAACCTACGAGCAGTACTTC CASNLGTTYEQYF TRBV11-2 - few TRBJ2-7
TGTGCCAGCAGCCGAATTACTAGCGGGAGGGACAATGAGCAGTTCTTC CASSRITSGRDNEQFF TRBV28 TRBD2 few TRBJ2-1
TGTGCCAGCAGCGTTACCTCGGGAGGCGGTGAAAAACTGTTTTTT CASSVTSGGGEKLFF TRBV9 - - TRBJ1-4
TGTGCCAGCATTGCGGACAGGGTCATCCAAGAGACCCAGTACTTC CASIADRVIQETQYF TRBV5-5 TRBD1 - TRBJ2-5
TGTGCCAGCAGTGAATCCACAGGGATCAAGAAGCCCCAGCATTTT CASSESTGIKKPQHF TRBV2 - - TRBJ1-5
TGTGCCAGCAGCCCCGGCCAGGGAGACACCATATATTTT CASSPGQGDTIYF TRBV7-3 - few TRBJ1-3
TGTGCCAGCTCTTCTAGCGGGAGTTACACCGGGGAGCTGTTTTTT CASSSSGSYTGELFF TRBV12-3/TRBV12-4 TRBD2 - TRBJ2-2
TGTGCTAGTGGTCCCGGACAGGGGGTACCGGATGAGCAGTTCTTC CASGPGQGVPDEQFF TRBV12-5 TRBD1 - TRBJ2-1
TGCAGTGCTATTCGACTGAAAGAGACCCAGTACTTC CSAIRLKETQYF TRBV20-1 - - TRBJ2-5
TGTGCCAGCAGCTTACTCGGGGGCGCGGGCAATCAGCCCCAGCATTTT CASSLLGGAGNQPQHF TRBV7-2 - many TRBJ1-5
TGCAGTGCTCAACCGGGGGACAGGGTTAACTATGGCTACACCTTC CSAQPGDRVNYGYTF TRBV20-1 TRBD1 - TRBJ1-2
TGTGCCAGCAGTTTTGGGGACAGGGGATATCAGCCCCAGCATTTT CASSFGDRGYQPQHF TRBV12-3/TRBV12-4 TRBD1 - TRBJ1-5
TGCAGTGCCCCTGTGGCCAGAAATAATAATTCACCCCTCCACTTT CSAPVARNNNSPLHF TRBV20-1 - few TRBJ1-6
TGTGCCAGCAGTTTCACGCCAGGGGTGGACAAAAACATTCAGTACTTC CASSFTPGVDKNIQYF TRBV28 - medium-sized TRBJ2-4
TGCGCCAGCAGCCAAGGATGGGAAGGGATTTTAAATCAGCCCCAGCATTTT CASSQGWEGILNQPQHF TRBV4-1 - - TRBJ1-5
TGTGCCAGCAGCCTACCTAGCGAGAGCTACGAGCAGTACTTC CASSLPSESYEQYF TRBV13 - - TRBJ2-7
TGTGCCAGCAGTTACTCGCGGTCAGGGAACAATGAGCAGTTCTTC CASSYSRSGNNEQFF TRBV6-6 - many TRBJ2-1
TGTGCCAGCAGCCTCCGGACAGGCCTAAACAATGAGCAGTTCTTC CASSLRTGLNNEQFF TRBV6-2/TRBV6-3 TRBD1 few TRBJ2-1
TGTGCCAGCAGTCTAGCGGGAGATACGCAGTATTTT CASSLAGDTQYF TRBV12-3/TRBV12-4 TRBD2 - TRBJ2-3
TGTGCCAGCAGCTTAGGGGGGACAGGGAATGAGCAGTACTTC CASSLGGTGNEQYF TRBV7-9 TRBD1 few TRBJ2-7
TGTGCCAGTAGTATTGTCCCAGGGCCAGCTCAAGGCTACACCTTC CASSIVPGPAQGYTF TRBV19 - few TRBJ1-2
TGTGCCAGCAGACCCCCCGACAGGGCGTATGAGCAGTTCTTC CASRPPDRAYEQFF TRBV12-3/TRBV12-4 TRBD1 - TRBJ2-1
TGTGCCAGCAGTTTTAGCGGGGGGAGGGCTGAGCAGTTCTTC CASSFSGGRAEQFF TRBV12-3/TRBV12-4 TRBD2 many TRBJ2-1
TGTGCCAGCAGTTGGCGGGACTGGAGCTCCTACGAGCAGTACTTC CASSWRDWSSYEQYF TRBV7-2 - many TRBJ2-7
TGTGCCAGCAGCTTATTGAGGACAGATACGCAGTATTTT CASSLLRTDTQYF TRBV7-2 - many TRBJ2-3
TGTGCCAGCAGCGTAGCGGGAGCGGGAAATGAGCAGTTCTTC CASSVAGAGNEQFF TRBV6-2/TRBV6-3 TRBD2 many TRBJ2-1
TGTGCCAGTAGTGCTACTCCTTGGACTAGCGGGGCCATACACTACTCCTACAATGAGCAGTTCTTC CASSATPWTSGAIHYSYNEQFF TRBV19 TRBD2 medium-sized TRBJ2-1
TGCAGCGTTGAAGAGTGGGACATTTACAATGAGCAGTTCTTC CSVEEWDIYNEQFF TRBV29-1 - - TRBJ2-1
TGCGTCAGCAACCAAGACGGGGGCACAGATACGCAGTATTTT CVSNQDGGTDTQYF TRBV4-1 - - TRBJ2-3
TGCAGTGCTAGTGGGGCCAGGGCGGGGGCACCTGAAGCTTTCTTT CSASGARAGAPEAFF TRBV20-1 - - TRBJ1-1
TGTGCCAGCAGTGAAGTCCGGACAGGGTGGACTGAAGCTTTCTTT CASSEVRTGWTEAFF TRBV2 TRBD1 few TRBJ1-1
TGTGCCAGCAGCATTAATGGACTAGCGGAGGAGACCCAGTACTTC CASSINGLAEETQYF TRBV7-6 TRBD2 once TRBJ2-5